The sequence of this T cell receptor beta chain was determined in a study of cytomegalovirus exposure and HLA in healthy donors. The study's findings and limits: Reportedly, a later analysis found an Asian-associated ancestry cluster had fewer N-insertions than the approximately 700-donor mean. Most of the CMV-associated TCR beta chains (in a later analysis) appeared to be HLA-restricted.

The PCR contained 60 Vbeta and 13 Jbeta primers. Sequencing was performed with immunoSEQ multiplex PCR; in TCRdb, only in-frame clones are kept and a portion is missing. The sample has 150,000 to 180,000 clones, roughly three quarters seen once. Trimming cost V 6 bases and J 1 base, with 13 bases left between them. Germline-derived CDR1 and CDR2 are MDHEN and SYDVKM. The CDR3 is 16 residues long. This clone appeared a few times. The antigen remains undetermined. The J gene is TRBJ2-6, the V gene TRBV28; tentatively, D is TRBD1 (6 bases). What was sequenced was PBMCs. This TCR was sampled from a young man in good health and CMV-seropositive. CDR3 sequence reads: CASRRSGTSGANVLTF. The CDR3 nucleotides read TGTGCCAGCAGGCGCTCAGGGACATCTGGGGCCAACGTCCTGACTTTC. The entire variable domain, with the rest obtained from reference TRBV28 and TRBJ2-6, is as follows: DVKVTQSSRYLVKRTGEKVFLECVQDMDHENMFWYRQDPGLGLRLIYFSYDVKMKEKGDIPEGYSVSREKKERFSLILESASTNQTSMYLCASRRSGTSGANVLTFGAGSRLTVL.